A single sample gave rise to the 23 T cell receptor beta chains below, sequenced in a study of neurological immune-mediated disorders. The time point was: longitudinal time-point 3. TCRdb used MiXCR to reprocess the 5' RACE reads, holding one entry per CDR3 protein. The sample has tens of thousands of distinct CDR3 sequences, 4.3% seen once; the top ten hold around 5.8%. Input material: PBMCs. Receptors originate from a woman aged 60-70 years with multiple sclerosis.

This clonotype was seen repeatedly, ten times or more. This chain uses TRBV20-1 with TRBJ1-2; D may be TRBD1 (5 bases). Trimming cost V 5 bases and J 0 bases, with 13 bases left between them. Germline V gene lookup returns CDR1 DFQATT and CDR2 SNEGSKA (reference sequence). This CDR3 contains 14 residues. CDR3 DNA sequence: TGCAGTGCTCCACGACAGTACACTAACTATGGCTACACCTTC. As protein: CSAPRQYTNYGYTF.

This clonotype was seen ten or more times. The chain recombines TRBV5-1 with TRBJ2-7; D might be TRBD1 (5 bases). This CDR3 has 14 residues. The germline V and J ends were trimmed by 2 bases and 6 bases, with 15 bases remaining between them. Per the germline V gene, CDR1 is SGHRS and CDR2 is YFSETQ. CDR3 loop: CASSLGPGRTEQYF. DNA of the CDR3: TGCGCCAGCAGCTTAGGGCCAGGGCGGACCGAGCAGTACTTC.

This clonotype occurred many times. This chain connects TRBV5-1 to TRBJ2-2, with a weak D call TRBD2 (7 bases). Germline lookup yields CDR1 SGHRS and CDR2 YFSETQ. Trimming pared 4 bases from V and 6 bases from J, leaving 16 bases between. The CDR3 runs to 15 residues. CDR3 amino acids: CASSAGGPASGELFF. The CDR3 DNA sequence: TGCGCCAGCAGCGCCGGGGGGCCCGCCTCCGGGGAGCTGTTTTTT.

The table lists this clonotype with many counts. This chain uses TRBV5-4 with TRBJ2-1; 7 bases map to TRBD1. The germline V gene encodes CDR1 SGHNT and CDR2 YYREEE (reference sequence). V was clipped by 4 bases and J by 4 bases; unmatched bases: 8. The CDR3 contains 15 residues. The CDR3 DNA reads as TGTGCCAGCAGCCGTGACAGGGCTGGGTACAATGAGCAGTTCTTC. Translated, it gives CASSRDRAGYNEQFF.

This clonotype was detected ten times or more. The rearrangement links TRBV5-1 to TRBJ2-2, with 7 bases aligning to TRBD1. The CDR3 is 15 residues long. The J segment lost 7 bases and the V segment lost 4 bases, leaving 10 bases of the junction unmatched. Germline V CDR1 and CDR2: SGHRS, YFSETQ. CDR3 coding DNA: TGCGCCAGCAGCCCGGAGACAGGGTTTGGCGGGGAGCTGTTTTTT. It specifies CASSPETGFGGELFF. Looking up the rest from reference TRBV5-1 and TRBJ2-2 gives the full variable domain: KAGVTQTPRYLIKTRGQQVTLSCSPISGHRSVSWYQQTPGQGLQFLFEYFSETQRNKGNFPGRFSGRQFSNSRSEMNVSTLELGDSALYLCASSPETGFGGELFFGEGSRLTVL.

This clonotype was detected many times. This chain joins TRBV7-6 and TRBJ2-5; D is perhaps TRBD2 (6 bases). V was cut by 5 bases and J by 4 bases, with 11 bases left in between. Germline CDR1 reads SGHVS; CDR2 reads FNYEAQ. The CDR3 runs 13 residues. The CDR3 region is CASSPPGRETQYF. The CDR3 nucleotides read TGTGCCAGCAGCCCCCCCGGGAGAGAGACCCAGTACTTC.

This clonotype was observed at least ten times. CDR3 DNA sequence: TGCAGGGCCGGGACAGGGGGGGCAGATACGCAGTATTTT. Protein product: CRAGTGGADTQYF. The J gene is TRBJ2-3, the V gene TRBV20-1, with TRBD1 matching 11 bases. The CDR3 spans 13 residues. Per germline, CDR1 DFQATT and CDR2 SNEGSKA (reference sequence).

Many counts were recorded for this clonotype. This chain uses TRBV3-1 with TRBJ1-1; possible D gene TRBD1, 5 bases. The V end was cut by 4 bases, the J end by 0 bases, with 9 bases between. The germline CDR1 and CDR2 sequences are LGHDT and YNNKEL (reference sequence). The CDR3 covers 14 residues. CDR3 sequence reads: CASSPMTVNTEAFF. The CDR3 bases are TGTGCCAGCAGCCCCATGACAGTGAACACTGAAGCTTTCTTT.

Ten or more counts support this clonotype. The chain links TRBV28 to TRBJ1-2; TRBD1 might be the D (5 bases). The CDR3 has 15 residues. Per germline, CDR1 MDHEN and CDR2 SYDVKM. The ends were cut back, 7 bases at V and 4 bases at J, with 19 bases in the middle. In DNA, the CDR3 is TGTGCCAGCATCCTCGGGGCAGAACGGGGCTATGGCTACACCTTC. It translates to CASILGAERGYGYTF.

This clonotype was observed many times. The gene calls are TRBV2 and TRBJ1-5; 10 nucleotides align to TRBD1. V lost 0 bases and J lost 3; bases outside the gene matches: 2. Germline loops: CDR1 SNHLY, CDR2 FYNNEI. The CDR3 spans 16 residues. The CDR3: CASSEAGTGDNQPQHF. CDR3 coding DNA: TGTGCCAGCAGTGAAGCGGGGACAGGGGACAATCAGCCCCAGCATTTT.

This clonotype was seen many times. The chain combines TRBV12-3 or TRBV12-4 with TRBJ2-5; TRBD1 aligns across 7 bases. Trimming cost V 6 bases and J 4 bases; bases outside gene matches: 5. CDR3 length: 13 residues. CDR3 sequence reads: CASSRGTVETQYF. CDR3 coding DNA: TGTGCCAGCAGCCGAGGGACAGTAGAGACCCAGTACTTC.

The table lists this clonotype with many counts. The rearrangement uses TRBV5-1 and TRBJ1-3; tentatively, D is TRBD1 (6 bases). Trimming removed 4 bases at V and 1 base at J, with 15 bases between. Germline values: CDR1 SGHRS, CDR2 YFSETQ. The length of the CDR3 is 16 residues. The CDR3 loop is CASSENRVLSGNTIYF. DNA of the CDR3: TGCGCCAGCAGCGAAAACAGGGTGCTGTCTGGAAACACCATATATTTT.

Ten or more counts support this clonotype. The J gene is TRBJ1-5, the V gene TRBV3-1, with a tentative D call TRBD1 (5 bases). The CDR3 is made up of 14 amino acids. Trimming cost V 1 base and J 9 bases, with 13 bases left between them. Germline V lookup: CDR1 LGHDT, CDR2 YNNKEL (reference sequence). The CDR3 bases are TGTGCCAGCAGCCAAGCGCGGGGGTTCTCGCCCCAGCATTTT. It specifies CASSQARGFSPQHF.

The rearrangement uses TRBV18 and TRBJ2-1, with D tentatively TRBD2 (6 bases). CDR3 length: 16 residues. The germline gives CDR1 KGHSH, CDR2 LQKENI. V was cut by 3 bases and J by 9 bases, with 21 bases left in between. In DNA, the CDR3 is TGTGCCAGCTCACCCCCTTACGGGGGTGCAGCGGGTGAGCAGTTCTTC. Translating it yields CASSPPYGGAAGEQFF. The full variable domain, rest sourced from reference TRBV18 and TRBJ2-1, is NAGVMQNPRHLVRRRGQEARLRCSPMKGHSHVYWYRQLPEEGLKFMVYLQKENIIDESGMPKERFSAEFPKEGPSILRIQQVVRGDSAAYFCASSPPYGGAAGEQFFGPGTRLTVL.

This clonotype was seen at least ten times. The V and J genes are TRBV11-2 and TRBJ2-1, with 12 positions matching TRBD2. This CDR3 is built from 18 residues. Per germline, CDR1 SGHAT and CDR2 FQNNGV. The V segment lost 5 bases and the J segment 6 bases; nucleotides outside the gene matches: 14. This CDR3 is CASSQPALLAGGRNEQFF. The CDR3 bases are TGTGCCAGCAGCCAACCGGCCCTTCTAGCGGGGGGGCGCAATGAGCAGTTCTTC.

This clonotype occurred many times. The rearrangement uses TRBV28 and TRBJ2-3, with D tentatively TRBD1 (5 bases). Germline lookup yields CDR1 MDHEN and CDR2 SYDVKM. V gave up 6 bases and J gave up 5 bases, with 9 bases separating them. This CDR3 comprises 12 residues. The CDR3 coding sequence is TGTGCCAGCAGACTGACAGAAGATACGCAGTATTTT. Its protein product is CASRLTEDTQYF. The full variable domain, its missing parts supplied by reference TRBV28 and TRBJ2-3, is DVKVTQSSRYLVKRTGEKVFLECVQDMDHENMFWYRQDPGLGLRLIYFSYDVKMKEKGDIPEGYSVSREKKERFSLILESASTNQTSMYLCASRLTEDTQYFGPGTRLTVL.

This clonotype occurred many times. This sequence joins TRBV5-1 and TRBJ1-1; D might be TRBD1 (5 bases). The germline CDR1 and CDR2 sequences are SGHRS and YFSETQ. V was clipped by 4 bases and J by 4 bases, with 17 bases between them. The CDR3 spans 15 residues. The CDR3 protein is CASSGGRGAVTEAFF. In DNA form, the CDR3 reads TGCGCCAGCAGCGGTGGAAGGGGCGCGGTCACTGAAGCTTTCTTT.

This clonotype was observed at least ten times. Here the CDR3 reads CSVGQYNEQFF. CDR3 nucleotide sequence: TGCAGCGTTGGGCAGTACAATGAGCAGTTCTTC. The chain recombines TRBV29-1 with TRBJ2-1; no firm D call. This CDR3 region has 11 residues. The V gene lost 4 bases and the J gene lost 4 bases, with 5 bases spanning the gap. Germline CDR1 is SQVTM and CDR2 is ANQGSEA.

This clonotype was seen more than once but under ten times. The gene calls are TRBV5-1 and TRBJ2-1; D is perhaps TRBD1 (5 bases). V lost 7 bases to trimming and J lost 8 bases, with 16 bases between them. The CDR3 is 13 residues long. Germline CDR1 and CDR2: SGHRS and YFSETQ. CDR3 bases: TGCGCCAGCGGCCAGGGCAGTGGCTATGAGCAGTTCTTC. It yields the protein CASGQGSGYEQFF.

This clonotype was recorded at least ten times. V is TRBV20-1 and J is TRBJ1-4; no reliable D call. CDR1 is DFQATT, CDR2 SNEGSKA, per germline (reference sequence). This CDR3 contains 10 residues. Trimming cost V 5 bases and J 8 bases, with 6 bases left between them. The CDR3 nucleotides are TGCAGTGCTGTTTTAGAAAAACTGTTTTTT. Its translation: CSAVLEKLFF.

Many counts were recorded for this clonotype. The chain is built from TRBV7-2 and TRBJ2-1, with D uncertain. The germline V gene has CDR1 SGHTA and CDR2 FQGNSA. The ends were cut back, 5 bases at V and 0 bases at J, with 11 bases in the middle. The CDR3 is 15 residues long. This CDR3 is CASSVSMGSYNEQFF. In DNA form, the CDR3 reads TGTGCCAGCAGCGTCTCAATGGGCTCCTACAATGAGCAGTTCTTC.

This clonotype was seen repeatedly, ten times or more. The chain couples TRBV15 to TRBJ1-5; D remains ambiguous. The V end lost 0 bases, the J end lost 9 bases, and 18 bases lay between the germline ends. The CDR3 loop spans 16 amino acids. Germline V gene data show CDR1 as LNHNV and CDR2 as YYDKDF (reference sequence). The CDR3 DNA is TGTGCCACCAGCAGAGATTCTGCGGCCCGGGCGGGGCCCCAGCATTTT. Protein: CATSRDSAARAGPQHF.

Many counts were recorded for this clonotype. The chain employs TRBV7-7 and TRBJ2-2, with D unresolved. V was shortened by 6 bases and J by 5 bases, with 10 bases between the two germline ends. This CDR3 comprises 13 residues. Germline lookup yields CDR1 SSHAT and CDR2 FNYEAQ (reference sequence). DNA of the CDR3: TGTGCCAGCAGTACTACCGCGACCGGGGAGCTGTTTTTT. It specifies CASSTTATGELFF.